The 28 T cell receptor beta chains given below trace back to one sample, sequenced in a study of vaccination and CD4 T cells after COVID-19. Their recognized antigens are unknown. Treatment of the sample: roughly ten-day PBMC culture with coronavirus spike peptide pools or control peptides (ViraFEST assay). Oncomine TCR Beta short-read sequencing was applied to DNA from cultured CD4+ T cells. One entry per CDR3 protein, called by TCRdb with MiXCR from the PCR reads. The sample yields under 25,000 distinct CDR3 sequences, over 60% seen once. The sample here was CD4+ T cells from blood, cultured in vitro, taken after SARS-CoV-2 vaccination. Receptors originate from a human donor who received a COVID-19 vaccine.

The V call is TRBV30, the J call TRBJ1-3, with D maybe TRBD1 (5 bases). Germline assignment: CDR1 GTSNPN and CDR2 SVGIG (reference sequence). The CDR3 length is 14 residues. CDR3 loop: CVVGGRGSGNTIYF. CDR3 sequence (DNA): TGTGTCGTGGGGGGTAGGGGTAGTGGAAACACCATATATTTT.

The rearrangement links TRBV6-1 to TRBJ1-1, with a possible D match to TRBD1 (5 bases). This CDR3 has 14 amino acids. The germline gives CDR1 MNHNS, CDR2 SASEGT. Trimming cost V 5 bases and J 5 bases, with 15 bases left between them. CDR3 region: CASSRDEGSTEAFF. CDR3 sequence (DNA): TGTGCCAGCAGTCGGGATGAGGGGAGTACTGAAGCTTTCTTT.

The chain has TRBV7-6 and TRBJ1-1; D possibly corresponds to TRBD1 (5 bases). V lost 2 bases to trimming and J lost 1 base, with 11 bases between them. Germline CDR1 SGHVS, CDR2 FNYEAQ. This CDR3 spans 15 amino acids. The CDR3 nucleotides are TGTGCCAGCAGCTTATTAACAGGAACGAACACTGAAGCTTTCTTT. Translated: CASSLLTGTNTEAFF.

The chain employs TRBV3-1 and TRBJ1-2; D unresolved. V lost 5 bases to trimming and J lost 5 bases, with 15 bases between them. Per the germline V gene, CDR1 is LGHDT and CDR2 is YNNKEL (reference sequence). The CDR3 is 14 residues long. This CDR3 reads CASSSLAGEYGYTF. CDR3 DNA sequence: TGTGCCAGCAGCTCCCTGGCAGGCGAGTATGGCTACACCTTC.

V and J are TRBV25-1 and TRBJ1-2, with 7 bases that match TRBD1. This CDR3 is built from 15 residues. Germline loops: CDR1 MGHDK, CDR2 SYGVNS. V lost 0 bases to trimming and J lost 7 bases; unmatched junction nucleotides: 8. CDR3 nucleotide sequence: TGTGCCAGCAGTGAATATCGCAGCAGGGGGGGTGGCTACACCTTC. It encodes CASSEYRSRGGGYTF.

V usage is TRBV10-1 and J usage is TRBJ1-6, with a weak D call TRBD1 (6 bases). Germline CDR1 WNHNN, CDR2 SYGVQD (reference sequence). The CDR3 is 13 residues long. Trimming left V 11 bases short and J 10 bases short, with 18 bases between. The CDR3 region has the DNA TGCGCCGGAAAATACAGGGTAGAGTCACCCCTCCACTTT. This codes for CAGKYRVESPLHF.

The chain links TRBV2 to TRBJ2-2; D call uncertain. Germline V CDR1 and CDR2: SNHLY, FYNNEI. The CDR3 has 14 residues. V was cut by 6 bases and J by 1 base, with 9 bases left in between. CDR3 in DNA: TGTGCCAGCAGGAATTCTCAGAACACCGGGGAGCTGTTTTTT. It encodes CASRNSQNTGELFF.

The rearrangement uses TRBV20-1 and TRBJ2-3; 8 bases are shared with TRBD2. CDR1 is DFQATT, CDR2 SNEGSKA, per germline (reference sequence). V shed 0 bases, J shed 3 bases, and the junction held 11 bases outside the gene matches. The CDR3 totals 17 residues. The DNA of the CDR3 is TGCAGTGCTAGAGATTATAGGCGGACTAGCCTGACAGATACGCAGTATTTT. It yields the protein CSARDYRRTSLTDTQYF.

In its sample, this clonotype ranks as large (0.1 to 1%). The rearrangement joins TRBV7-9 to TRBJ2-5, with TRBD2 identical over 11 bases. The CDR3 covers 16 residues. Germline V gives CDR1 SEHNR, CDR2 FQNEAQ (reference sequence). With V trimmed by 5 bases and J by 2 bases, 7 bases remained unmatched. The chain's CDR3 is CASSPLGLAVQETQYF. Written as DNA, the CDR3 is TGTGCCAGCAGCCCCCTGGGACTAGCGGTACAAGAGACCCAGTACTTC.

The chain is built from TRBV6-5 and TRBJ1-3; D call uncertain. The CDR3 contains 16 residues. Trimming removed 0 bases at V and 4 bases at J, with 13 bases between. Per germline, CDR1 MNHEY and CDR2 SVGAGI. This CDR3 is CASSYSPPSAGNTIYF. Here the CDR3 DNA reads TGTGCCAGCAGTTACTCGCCACCCTCGGCGGGAAACACCATATATTTT.

V and J are TRBV30 and TRBJ2-2, with D perhaps matching TRBD1 (6 bases). Trimming removed 5 bases at V and 7 bases at J, with 11 bases between. The CDR3 totals 12 residues. The germline V gene encodes CDR1 GTSNPN and CDR2 SVGIG (reference sequence). Here the CDR3 reads CAWARGNGELFF. The CDR3 nucleotides read TGTGCCTGGGCGAGGGGGAACGGGGAGCTGTTTTTT. The full variable domain, rest sourced from reference TRBV30 and TRBJ2-2, is SQTIHQWPATLVQPVGSPLSLECTVEGTSNPNLYWYRQAAGRGLQLLFYSVGIGQISSEVPQNLSASRPQDRQFILSSKKLLLSDSGFYLCAWARGNGELFFGEGSRLTVL.

This rearrangement joins TRBV27 to TRBJ2-2; D possibly matches TRBD1 or TRBD2 (5 bases each). V lost 5 bases and J lost 5, with 12 bases in between. This CDR3 region has 14 residues. The germline V gene encodes CDR1 MNHEY and CDR2 SMNVEV (reference sequence). The CDR3 bases are TGTGCCAGCAGTCCGGGACGGATAACCGGGGAGCTGTTTTTT. Protein sequence: CASSPGRITGELFF.

This chain joins TRBV5-1 and TRBJ2-7; 8 bases fit TRBD1. V was clipped by 2 bases and J by 3 bases; unmatched bases: 4. The CDR3 loop spans 14 amino acids. The V gene's germline CDR1 is SGHRS and CDR2 YFSETQ. The CDR3 spells CASSLGTGNYEQYF. The CDR3 DNA reads as TGCGCCAGCAGCTTAGGGACAGGAAACTACGAGCAGTACTTC.

The chain is built from TRBV7-2 and TRBJ2-2; TRBD2 aligns across 13 bases. The CDR3 loop spans 18 amino acids. In germline, CDR1 is SGHTA, CDR2 FQGNSA. With 6 bases clipped from V and 4 bases from J, the junction kept 11 bases outside the gene matches. CDR3 in amino acids: CASRRGLAGPRGTGELFF. As DNA, the CDR3 is TGTGCCAGCAGACGGGGACTAGCGGGGCCTCGAGGCACCGGGGAGCTGTTTTTT.

This clonotype showed up just once. The J gene is TRBJ1-2, the V gene TRBV2; D may be TRBD1 (6 bases). This CDR3 region has 12 residues. V was trimmed by 8 bases and J by 4 bases, leaving 11 bases between them. Germline V gene lookup returns CDR1 SNHLY and CDR2 FYNNEI. The CDR3 nucleotides are TGTGCCAGCGGGACACGTCCCTATGGCTACACCTTC. Its translation is CASGTRPYGYTF.

The V call is TRBV6-4, the J call TRBJ2-5; D may be TRBD2 (5 bases). Per germline, CDR1 MRHNA and CDR2 SNTAGT. Trimming shortened V by 6 bases and J by 5 bases, and 13 bases separated the two germline ends. The CDR3 is made up of 13 amino acids. CDR3 loop: CASSQEERETQYF. CDR3 nucleotides: TGTGCCAGCAGCCAGGAGGAGAGGGAGACCCAGTACTTC.

The DNA for the CDR3 is TGTGCCAGCAGTGAATGGTTGGGAGGACTAGCAACCCAGTACTTC. It specifies CASSEWLGGLATQYF. The rearrangement links TRBV6-1 to TRBJ2-5; 8 bases are a match to TRBD2. CDR1 and CDR2 (germline): MNHNS, SASEGT. J lost 8 bases, V lost 2 bases, and 10 bases had no gene match. The CDR3 contains 15 residues.

The chain combines TRBV19 with TRBJ2-2; 10 nucleotides agree with TRBD1. The V and J ends lost 6 bases and 7 bases, in that order; junction bases with no gene match: 11. CDR3 length: 16 amino acids. Germline CDR1 and CDR2: LNHDA and SQIVND (reference sequence). In DNA, the CDR3 is TGTGCCAGTAGCACTCCGGGACAGGGGACGGGCGGGGAGCTGTTTTTT. It specifies CASSTPGQGTGGELFF.

The rearrangement uses TRBV7-2 and TRBJ2-7; 7 positions agree with TRBD1. Trimming removed 3 bases from V and 0 bases from J; junction bases left unmatched: 5. This CDR3 region has 15 residues. In germline, CDR1 is SGHTA, CDR2 FQGNSA. The CDR3 sequence: CASSFDRDPSYEQYF. The CDR3 DNA is TGTGCCAGCAGCTTCGACAGGGATCCCTCCTACGAGCAGTACTTC.

The rearrangement joins TRBV7-9 to TRBJ1-1; 7 nucleotides match TRBD1. Germline values: CDR1 SEHNR, CDR2 FQNEAQ (reference sequence). The CDR3 consists of 14 residues. V lost 5 bases, J lost 3 bases, and 6 bases stayed unmatched. CDR3 in DNA: TGTGCCAGCAGCATAAGGGACAGCTACACTGAAGCTTTCTTT. This sequence encodes CASSIRDSYTEAFF.

The rearrangement uses TRBV12-3 or TRBV12-4 and TRBJ1-2; possible D gene TRBD1, 5 bases. This CDR3 is built from 13 residues. Trimming took 3 bases from V and 10 from J, leaving 15 bases between them. The CDR3 region is CASSFARAGDYTF. The CDR3 DNA is TGTGCCAGCAGTTTTGCCAGGGCAGGCGACTACACCTTC.

This clonotype was seen just once. This chain joins TRBV21-1 and TRBJ1-5. TRBV21-1 is termed a pseudogene. This CDR3 contains 14 residues. For the CDR3, the DNA is TGTGCCAGCAGCAAAGCGCTTTGGGGTCAGCCCCAGCATTTT. Translating gives CASSKALWGQPQHF.

The chain is built from TRBV19 and TRBJ2-1, with 14 bases matching TRBD2. J was trimmed by 3 bases and V by 7 bases; bases with no gene match: 8. Germline V lookup: CDR1 LNHDA, CDR2 SQIVND (reference sequence). CDR3 length: 17 residues. The CDR3 spells CASTGTSGGAGYNEQFF. For the CDR3, the DNA is TGTGCCAGTACCGGGACTAGCGGGGGAGCCGGCTACAATGAGCAGTTCTTC.

V is TRBV20-1 and J is TRBJ1-2; D is perhaps TRBD1 (5 bases). V lost 3 bases to trimming and J lost 9 bases, with 14 bases between them. This CDR3 is 12 amino acids long. The germline gives CDR1 DFQATT, CDR2 SNEGSKA (reference sequence). The CDR3 loop reads CSASIEGARYTF. In DNA form, the CDR3 reads TGCAGTGCTAGTATCGAAGGGGCGCGCTACACCTTC.

This clonotype is a singleton in its sample. This chain joins TRBV15 and TRBJ2-1, with D possibly being TRBD1 or TRBD2 (5 bases each). CDR1 is LNHNV and CDR2 is YYDKDF in the germline V gene (reference sequence). This CDR3 spans 18 amino acids. The V end lost 2 bases, the J end lost 7 bases, and 24 bases lay between the germline ends. CDR3 bases: TGTGCCACCAGCAGAAATCCCTACGGTCGGGGACCCTTTAATGAGCAGTTCTTC. Translating it yields CATSRNPYGRGPFNEQFF.

V gene TRBV20-1 combines with J gene TRBJ1-2; TRBD1 might be the D (6 bases). CDR1 is DFQATT, CDR2 SNEGSKA, per germline (reference sequence). The CDR3 length is 18 residues. V lost 0 bases and J lost 0, with 20 bases in between. The CDR3 loop is CSARDLAGTPNTNYGYTF. As DNA, the CDR3 is TGCAGTGCTAGAGATTTAGCTGGGACACCGAATACTAACTATGGCTACACCTTC.

This clonotype is a singleton in its sample. The rearrangement links TRBV30 to TRBJ1-2; 7 bases map to TRBD1. This CDR3 is 12 amino acids long. V shed 4 bases and J 4 bases; nucleotides not matched to a gene: 3. Germline values: CDR1 GTSNPN, CDR2 SVGIG (reference sequence). The CDR3: CAWNRGSYGYTF. CDR3 sequence (DNA): TGTGCCTGGAACAGGGGTTCCTATGGCTACACCTTC.

This clonotype was counted only a few times. This chain uses TRBV10-3 with TRBJ1-1; 7 bases agree with TRBD1. Germline V CDR1 and CDR2: ENHRY, SYGVKD. The ends lost 10 bases at V and 0 bases at J; junction bases unmatched: 5. The CDR3 is 13 amino acids. CDR3 bases: TGTGCCACCGCGGGACAGTTGAACACTGAAGCTTTCTTT. Its translation is CATAGQLNTEAFF.